The source of this TCR beta chain is a study of shared clonotypes between healthy human individuals. Study as a whole: Serving as donors were a couple of women and a few men, whose ages spanned 18 to 49.

A word on this clone: Its specificity is not known.

Authors' data handling: There were no quality scores in the junction-only immunoSEQ sequences, so filtering differed. Here immunoSEQ multiplex PCR was the method, and the copy in TCRdb shows in-frame clones only, minus some. Clone size and V and J calls were adopted from that table, with D and trimming inferred from the DNA. The profile covers hundreds of thousands of clones, with about 70% appearing a single time and less than 11% taken by the ten largest. Germline values: CDR1 KGHSH, CDR2 LQKENI. V gave up 6 bases and J gave up 0 bases, with 5 bases separating them. The CDR3 contains 12 residues. Study results and limitations: In this cohort, only blood was sampled, and tissue repertoires likely differ.

Free of recent acute infections or vaccinations, the donors were healthy HIV-negative adults. The V call is TRBV18, the J call TRBJ2-5; no clear D. The origin of this receptor is a man aged 25-40 years in good health. Sample: memory CD4+ T cells sorted from blood. Subset indicated: CD45RA-negative fraction. DNA of the CDR3: TGTGCCAGCTCCCAAAACCAAGAGACCCAGTACTTC. This gives the protein CASSQNQETQYF. The full variable domain, with the rest looked up from reference TRBV18 and TRBJ2-5, is NAGVMQNPRHLVRRRGQEARLRCSPMKGHSHVYWYRQLPEEGLKFMVYLQKENIIDESGMPKERFSAEFPKEGPSILRIQQVVRGDSAAYFCASSQNQETQYFGPGTRLLVL.